The 30 T cell receptor beta chains reported below all come from one sample, sequenced in a study of cytomegalovirus exposure and HLA in healthy donors. The PCR ran on 60 Vbeta and 13 Jbeta primers. Clones were read by immunoSEQ multiplex PCR, and TCRdb kept only the in-frame ones, dropping some. The data contain 90,000 to 110,000 clones, around four fifths of them seen just once; the ten biggest clones take up roughly 8.6%. Sequencing was performed on PBMCs. The receptors were gathered from a woman in her forties in good health and CMV-seropositive.

V usage is TRBV10-3 and J usage is TRBJ1-4, with 7 bases matching TRBD1. The CDR3 is 14 amino acids. CDR1 is ENHRY and CDR2 is SYGVKD in the germline V gene. V lost 6 bases to trimming and J lost 2 bases; unmatched junction nucleotides: 3. The CDR3 spells CAIRQQGTNEKLFF. In nucleotides, the CDR3 is TGTGCCATCAGGCAACAGGGGACTAATGAAAAACTGTTTTTT.

The genes are TRBV7-9 and TRBJ2-7; 8 bases fit TRBD2. Germline-derived CDR1 and CDR2 are SEHNR and FQNEAQ (reference sequence). The CDR3 extends over 14 amino acids. Trimming took 5 bases from V and 6 from J; bases not matched to a gene: 9. CDR3 loop: CASSGGGRIGEQYF. The CDR3 bases are TGTGCCAGCAGCGGCGGCGGGAGGATAGGCGAGCAGTACTTC.

The chain employs TRBV6-5 and TRBJ1-4, with D uncertain. This CDR3 has 15 residues. Trimming left V 0 bases short and J 7 bases short, with 12 bases between. The V gene's germline CDR1 is MNHEY and CDR2 SVGAGI. CDR3 in DNA: TGTGCCAGCAGTTACTCGAACCCAGAGGGTGAAAAACTGTTTTTT. Translation: CASSYSNPEGEKLFF.

The genes are TRBV4-1 and TRBJ2-1; D might be TRBD1 (5 bases). Trimming pared 0 bases from V and 7 bases from J, leaving 10 bases between. The germline V gene encodes CDR1 MGHRA and CDR2 YSYEKL. The CDR3 extends over 14 amino acids. The chain's CDR3 is CASSQDAGKNEQFF. Here the CDR3 DNA reads TGCGCCAGCAGCCAAGACGCAGGGAAAAATGAGCAGTTCTTC.

This rearrangement joins TRBV9 to TRBJ2-2, with D uncertain. Deletions cut 4 bases from V and 2 bases from J, with 12 bases between. Looked up from germline, CDR1 is SGDLS and CDR2 is YYNGEE. This CDR3 has 15 residues. In DNA, the CDR3 is TGTGCCAGCAGCCCCTACGGGTCCAACACCGGGGAGCTGTTTTTT. The encoded protein is CASSPYGSNTGELFF.

V and J are TRBV10-3 and TRBJ1-3; TRBD1 is a possible D gene (6 bases). The CDR3 is 13 residues long. Germline V gene lookup returns CDR1 ENHRY and CDR2 SYGVKD. Deletions cut 6 bases from V and 0 bases from J, with 6 bases between. Here the CDR3 DNA reads TGTGCCATCAGGGACAGCTCTGGAAACACCATATATTTT. It is translated as CAIRDSSGNTIYF.

The chain joins TRBV2 to TRBJ1-5; 10 nucleotides match TRBD1. V shed 5 bases, J shed 2 bases, and the junction held 3 bases outside the gene matches. This CDR3 is built from 15 residues. Germline loops: CDR1 SNHLY, CDR2 FYNNEI. This chain's CDR3 is CASSRQGAGNQPQHF. DNA for the CDR3: TGTGCCAGCAGTCGACAGGGGGCCGGCAATCAGCCCCAGCATTTT.

This chain links TRBV28 with TRBJ2-5; 8 positions agree with TRBD1. Judging by the DNA end, TRBJ2-7 fits better; the J call may be wrong. This CDR3 contains 14 residues. Germline loops: CDR1 MDHEN, CDR2 SYDVKM. The chain's CDR3 is CASSFQGADYEQYF. DNA of the CDR3: TGTGCCAGCAGTTTTCAGGGGGCGGACTACGAGCAGTACTTC.

The rearrangement joins TRBV5-4 to TRBJ2-1; 11 nucleotides line up with TRBD2. Per the germline V gene, CDR1 is SGHNT and CDR2 is YYREEE (reference sequence). The CDR3 runs to 18 residues. The V and J ends lost 2 bases and 0 bases, in that order; junction bases with no gene match: 7. CDR3 nucleotides: TGTGCCAGCAGCTTCAAGGGACTAGCGGCTAGCTCCTACAATGAGCAGTTCTTC. Translating gives CASSFKGLAASSYNEQFF.

V usage is TRBV11-2 and J usage is TRBJ1-3; perhaps TRBD1 as D (5 bases). The V gene lost 0 bases and the J gene lost 8 bases, with 14 bases spanning the gap. Germline V gives CDR1 SGHAT, CDR2 FQNNGV. The CDR3 length is 15 residues. The CDR3 protein is CASSLDLGREDTIYF. The CDR3 DNA reads TGTGCCAGCAGCTTAGATCTTGGCAGGGAGGACACCATATATTTT.

The chain combines TRBV9 with TRBJ1-2, with D maybe TRBD1 (5 bases). This CDR3 is built from 13 residues. CDR1 SGDLS and CDR2 YYNGEE come from the germline V gene. V lost 3 bases and J lost 6, with 12 bases in between. CDR3 DNA sequence: TGTGCCAGCAGCGAGGCGGGGGGGGATGGCTACACCTTC. Translation: CASSEAGGDGYTF.

V is TRBV4-3 and J is TRBJ2-2; D is perhaps TRBD1 (6 bases). This CDR3 is built from 16 residues. V was cut by 0 bases and J by 3 bases, with 11 bases left in between. Germline-derived CDR1 and CDR2 are LGHNA and YSLEER. Written as DNA, the CDR3 is TGCGCCAGCAGCCAAGAGGTGGCAGGGGACACCGGGGAGCTGTTTTTT. Its protein is CASSQEVAGDTGELFF.

The chain uses TRBV11-2 and TRBJ2-5, with 9 nucleotides matching TRBD1. The length of the CDR3 is 14 residues. The V gene end was trimmed by 3 bases and the J gene end by 5 bases; junction bases not matched to a gene: 4. CDR1 is SGHAT and CDR2 is FQNNGV in the germline V gene. The CDR3: CASSFRQGGETQYF. The CDR3 DNA follows: TGTGCCAGCAGCTTTAGACAGGGGGGTGAGACCCAGTACTTC.

The gene calls are TRBV6-1 and TRBJ1-2, with 7 bases matching TRBD1. Germline values: CDR1 MNHNS, CDR2 SASEGT. The V gene end was trimmed by 7 bases and the J gene end by 4 bases; junction bases not matched to a gene: 9. CDR3 size: 14 residues. CDR3 sequence: CASNLLGQIYGYTF. The CDR3, as DNA: TGTGCCAGCAATTTACTGGGACAGATCTATGGCTACACCTTC.

The chain is built from TRBV29-1 and TRBJ2-1; perhaps TRBD1 as D (7 bases). The V gene lost 0 bases and the J gene lost 4 bases, with 16 bases spanning the gap. CDR1 is SQVTM, CDR2 ANQGSEA, per germline. The CDR3 has 16 amino acids. CDR3 protein: CSVEEGGRGTYNEQFF. Written as DNA, the CDR3 is TGCAGCGTTGAAGAAGGCGGCAGGGGGACTTACAATGAGCAGTTCTTC.

The V and J genes are TRBV27 and TRBJ1-2; D is perhaps TRBD1 (5 bases). From germline, CDR1 is MNHEY and CDR2 SMNVEV (reference sequence). This CDR3 spans 14 amino acids. The V gene lost 6 bases and the J gene lost 4 bases, with 15 bases spanning the gap. As DNA, the CDR3 is TGTGCCAGCAGGACGGACAACCCAACCTATGGCTACACCTTC. Translating gives CASRTDNPTYGYTF.

The rearrangement joins TRBV7-2 to TRBJ2-7, with 7 bases that match TRBD2. Trimming removed 1 base from V and 1 base from J; junction bases left unmatched: 10. This CDR3 comprises 17 residues. Germline CDR1 reads SGHTA; CDR2 reads FQGNSA. CDR3 DNA: TGTGCCAGCAGCTTAGTTAGTGGAGGGAGGGGATCCTACGAGCAGTACTTC. Amino acid sequence: CASSLVSGGRGSYEQYF.

The CDR3 reads CASGLARTGTPASTDTQYF. DNA for the CDR3: TGTGCTAGTGGTTTGGCACGAACGGGGACACCTGCTAGCACAGATACGCAGTATTTT. V usage is TRBV12-5 and J usage is TRBJ2-3; a possible D gene is TRBD1 (6 bases). The CDR3 is made up of 19 amino acids. V lost 1 base and J lost 0, with 20 bases in between. From germline, CDR1 is LGHNT and CDR2 FRNRAP.

V gene TRBV7-3 combines with J gene TRBJ2-7; perhaps TRBD1 as D (5 bases). The germline V and J ends were trimmed by 0 bases and 2 bases, with 8 bases remaining between them. Germline V gives CDR1 SGHTA, CDR2 FQGTGA. This CDR3 comprises 14 residues. The CDR3 reads CASSLTGATYEQYF. The CDR3 bases are TGTGCCAGCAGCTTAACAGGGGCTACCTACGAGCAGTACTTC.

The CDR3 DNA reads as TGCGCCAGCAGCCAAGATGGTGGGGAGGGTTTATTGGGGGCGCAGTATTTT. It encodes CASSQDGGEGLLGAQYF. This chain links TRBV4-1 with TRBJ2-3; 7 bases line up with TRBD2. CDR1 is MGHRA and CDR2 is YSYEKL in the germline V gene. There are 17 residues in the CDR3. With 0 bases clipped from V and 10 bases from J, the junction kept 16 bases outside the gene matches.

This clone was seen just once. The rearrangement links TRBV6-1 to TRBJ2-7; a possible D gene is TRBD2 (6 bases). The V and J ends lost 11 bases and 2 bases respectively, with 19 bases between them. The germline CDR1 and CDR2 sequences are MNHNS and SASEGT. This CDR3 is built from 14 residues. The CDR3 loop reads CAGGVGRPAYEQYF. In DNA, the CDR3 is TGTGCCGGGGGAGTGGGGAGGCCTGCCTACGAGCAGTACTTC.

This clone appeared once. The V gene is TRBV28, the J gene TRBJ2-7, with 7 nucleotides matching TRBD2. The CDR3 runs 14 residues. V trimming: 2 bases; J trimming: 0 bases; junction bases outside the gene matches: 1. Germline assignment: CDR1 MDHEN and CDR2 SYDVKM. CDR3 bases: TGTGCCAGCAGTTTAGGGGACTACTCCTACGAGCAGTACTTC. Its translation: CASSLGDYSYEQYF.

The CDR3 region is CSVEGLGRETQYF. CDR3 coding DNA: TGCAGCGTTGAGGGACTAGGAAGGGAGACCCAGTACTTC. The rearrangement uses TRBV29-1 and TRBJ2-5; 8 bases match TRBD2. Germline loops: CDR1 SQVTM, CDR2 ANQGSEA. V dropped 3 bases and J dropped 5; count of bases not matched to a gene: 5. CDR3 size: 13 residues.

The gene calls are TRBV6-6 and TRBJ2-1; 10 bases map to TRBD2. Germline-derived CDR1 and CDR2 are MNHNY and SVGAGI (reference sequence). The length of the CDR3 is 14 residues. V was pared by 2 bases and J by 10 bases, with 5 bases of the junction left unmatched. CDR3 DNA: TGTGCCAGCAGTTACCGGGGACTAGCGTTAGAGCAGTTCTTC. Protein: CASSYRGLALEQFF.

This rearrangement joins TRBV18 to TRBJ2-1, with a tentative D call TRBD2 (6 bases). The V gene lost 3 bases and the J gene lost 9 bases, with 9 bases spanning the gap. The CDR3 spans 12 residues. Germline V gene lookup returns CDR1 KGHSH and CDR2 LQKENI. Written as DNA, the CDR3 is TGTGCCAGCTCACCGCGGGGCAGTGAGCAGTTCTTC. It is translated as CASSPRGSEQFF.

This chain uses TRBV19 with TRBJ1-2; 8 bases are a match to TRBD1. V lost 3 bases and J lost 7; bases outside the gene matches: 4. Germline V lookup: CDR1 LNHDA, CDR2 SQIVND (reference sequence). The CDR3 covers 13 residues. CDR3: CASSIQGARGYTF. The CDR3 DNA reads TGTGCCAGTAGTATCCAGGGGGCCCGTGGCTACACCTTC.

The chain uses TRBV11-3 and TRBJ2-5, with TRBD2 identical over 13 bases. The ends lost 1 base at V and 6 bases at J; junction bases unmatched: 5. From germline, CDR1 is SGHNT and CDR2 YENEEA. This CDR3 is 16 amino acids long. The CDR3 DNA sequence: TGTGCCAGCAGCTTAGGGGGACTAGCGGGATTTCAGACCCAGTACTTC. Translation: CASSLGGLAGFQTQYF.

The CDR3 DNA reads TGTGCCAGTAAGGACAGGTACGGTACTGAAGCTTTCTTT. Translating it yields CASKDRYGTEAFF. The chain recombines TRBV19 with TRBJ1-1; 7 bases are shared with TRBD1. The CDR3 spans 13 residues. Germline V gene sequence: CDR1 LNHDA, CDR2 SQIVND (reference sequence). Trimming removed 7 bases from V and 5 bases from J; junction bases left unmatched: 7.

The rearrangement links TRBV18 to TRBJ2-1, with 8 bases matching TRBD1. With V trimmed by 0 bases and J by 2 bases, 0 bases remained unmatched. The V gene's germline CDR1 is KGHSH and CDR2 LQKENI. This CDR3 region has 15 residues. Written as DNA, the CDR3 is TGTGCCAGCTCACCACCGGACAGGGCCTACAATGAGCAGTTCTTC. Residues: CASSPPDRAYNEQFF.

CDR3 in amino acids: CAALDSDQETQYF. The CDR3 DNA follows: TGTGCCGCCCTGGACAGTGATCAAGAGACCCAGTACTTC. This chain joins TRBV27 and TRBJ2-5, with a weak D call TRBD1 (6 bases). Per the germline V gene, CDR1 is MNHEY and CDR2 is SMNVEV (reference sequence). This CDR3 comprises 13 residues. The V gene lost 11 bases and the J gene lost 2 bases, with 15 bases spanning the gap.